The TCR beta chain described here comes from a study of T cell clusters in autoimmune cytopenias. Study at large: TRB sequencing had a median approximately 52,000 reads and approximately 2,500 distinct clonotypes per sample.

Some 40,000 genome equivalents of blood DNA were amplified for TRB. The CDR3 runs to 14 residues. From germline, CDR1 is MNHEY and CDR2 SVGEGT. Judged by frequency, this clonotype is medium-sized. One tube held mixed TRB-A and TRB-B primer pools for touch-down PCR. From the multiplex PCR reads, TCRdb lists one entry per CDR3 protein and no DNA. The sample has around 2,600 distinct CDR3 sequences, and its top ten clones hold roughly a tenth. The chain links TRBV6-2 or TRBV6-3 to TRBJ2-1; the TCRdb D gene call, TRBD1, has no DNA to confirm it. The sequence was collected from a human donor with an autoimmune cytopenia or autoimmune hepatitis (not recorded which). The material sequenced was peripheral blood. The CDR3 loop is CASRGPVGNNEQFF.